The entry below gives a single T cell receptor beta chain sequence along with its context. Its antigen is currently unknown. Libraries were prepared by immunoSEQ multiplex PCR; TCRdb keeps only in-frame clonotypes and omits some of them. Of 53,000 or so clones in the sample, roughly 84% are singletons; the top ten hold approximately 0.61%. These data originate in a study of OX40 agonist ivuxolimab in advanced cancers. Study context: Patients assigned to dose escalation were diagnosed with hepatocellular carcinoma, melanoma, renal cell or head and neck cancer.

Overall study results and limits: Researchers did not determine the expanded peripheral T cells' antigen specificity.

Specimen: CD4+ or CD8+ T cells sorted from blood, collected in a trial of the OX40 agonist ivuxolimab. This receptor was taken from an adult with an advanced solid tumor such as melanoma, head and neck, liver or kidney cancer.

The CDR3 DNA follows: TGTGCCAGCAGCGATCCCGGACTTTTCACAGATACGCAGTATTTT. Translated, it gives CASSDPGLFTDTQYF. The chain joins TRBV7-9 to TRBJ2-3, with D possibly TRBD2 on 5 matching bases. The CDR3 loop spans 15 amino acids. The V end was cut by 5 bases, the J end by 2 bases, with 14 bases between. Germline CDR1 and CDR2: SEHNR and FQNEAQ (reference sequence). Full variable domain (missing parts from reference TRBV7-9 and TRBJ2-3): DTGVSQNPRHKITKRGQNVTFRCDPISEHNRLYWYRQTLGQGPEFLTYFQNEAQLEKSRLLSDRFSAERPKGSFSTLEIQRTEQGDSAMYLCASSDPGLFTDTQYFGPGTRLTVL.